This T cell receptor (beta chain) was documented in a study of blood T cell repertoires in COVID-19. This table comes from immunoSEQ multiplex PCR, and its TCRdb copy is limited to in-frame clones, with some not included. The sample has 50,000 or so clones; 83% are singletons. Germline V gene sequence: CDR1 LNHDA, CDR2 SQIVND (reference sequence). V lost 6 bases to trimming and J lost 6 bases, with 18 bases between them. The CDR3 is 15 residues long. The rearrangement uses TRBV19 and TRBJ1-5; D unresolved. Sequencing was performed on peripheral blood. The clonotype was recovered from a man in his forties with acute or convalescent COVID-19. CDR3 residues: CASRVREGSTQPQHF. The CDR3 region has the DNA TGTGCCAGTAGGGTCCGGGAGGGAAGTACTCAGCCCCAGCATTTT.